Presented here are 7 T cell receptor beta chains from one specimen sequenced in a study of blood T cell repertoires in COVID-19. The protocol was immunoSEQ multiplex PCR, while the TCRdb copy is restricted to in-frame clones and leaves out a portion. This table has fewer than 250,000 clones, roughly 85% appearing once. The material sequenced was PBMCs or T cells enriched from blood (not recorded which). All receptors derive from a woman between 35 and 50 years old who had been exposed to COVID-19.

V and J are TRBV12-5 and TRBJ1-6; 7 nucleotides line up with TRBD1. Germline CDR1 reads LGHNT; CDR2 reads FRNRAP. V lost 1 base, J lost 4 bases, and 4 bases stayed unmatched. The length of the CDR3 is 16 residues. The CDR3 nucleotides are TGTGCTAGTGGTTTGGACCAGACAGGGTATAATTCACCCCTCCACTTT. Its translation is CASGLDQTGYNSPLHF.

The V and J genes are TRBV12-3 or TRBV12-4 and TRBJ2-3, with D possibly being TRBD2 (5 bases). Trimming pared 6 bases from V and 4 bases from J, leaving 8 bases between. The CDR3 contains 12 residues. The CDR3, as DNA: TGTGCCAGCAGGAGTAGCGCAGATACGCAGTATTTT. Protein: CASRSSADTQYF.

This clone showed up just once. Other DNA sequences in the same sample also yield this CDR3. The rearrangement joins TRBV9 to TRBJ2-2; TRBD2 might be the D (7 bases). Germline V gene lookup returns CDR1 SGDLS and CDR2 YYNGEE. The CDR3 has 14 residues. The V end lost 2 bases, the J end lost 5 bases, and 10 bases lay between the germline ends. The CDR3 DNA follows: TGTGCCAGCAGCGTCGGGGGGCGGACCGGGGAGCTGTTTTTT. Translating gives CASSVGGRTGELFF.

The chain combines TRBV7-3 with TRBJ2-1, with D maybe TRBD2 (6 bases). V lost 5 bases, J lost 4 bases, and 15 bases lay in between. The CDR3 has 15 amino acids. In germline, CDR1 is SGHTA, CDR2 FQGTGA. CDR3 sequence reads: CASSLGLASYNEQFF. The CDR3 bases are TGTGCCAGCAGCCTGGGGCTAGCGTCGTACAATGAGCAGTTCTTC. Full variable domain (missing parts from reference TRBV7-3 and TRBJ2-1): GAGVSQTPSNKVTEKGKYVELRCDPISGHTALYWYRQSLGQGPEFLIYFQGTGAADDSGLPNDRFFAVRPEGSVSTLKIQRTERGDSAVYLCASSLGLASYNEQFFGPGTRLTVL.

This chain links TRBV7-9 with TRBJ1-6; TRBD1 might be the D (6 bases). CDR1 and CDR2 from the germline V gene are SEHNR and FQNEAQ (reference sequence). The CDR3 is 15 amino acids. V lost 1 base, J lost 7 bases, and 11 bases lay in between. The CDR3 protein is CASSLEDSQNSPLHF. Here the CDR3 DNA reads TGTGCCAGCAGCTTAGAGGACAGCCAGAATTCACCCCTCCACTTT.

This chain links TRBV30 with TRBJ2-1; 10 positions match TRBD2. CDR1 and CDR2 from the germline V gene are GTSNPN and SVGIG (reference sequence). This CDR3 spans 16 amino acids. The V segment lost 4 bases and the J segment 5 bases; nucleotides outside the gene matches: 11. CDR3 nucleotides: TGTGCCTGGACTCCTCTAGGACTAGCGGTTCACAATGAGCAGTTCTTC. Protein product: CAWTPLGLAVHNEQFF.

The rearrangement uses TRBV28 and TRBJ2-3; 7 bases align to TRBD2. The V gene's germline CDR1 is MDHEN and CDR2 SYDVKM. Unmatched junction bases numbered 8, after V lost 4 bases and J lost 1 base. This CDR3 has 16 residues. The CDR3 bases are TGTGCCAGCAGTTCTACCCGGGCGGGGGGCACAGATACGCAGTATTTT. This sequence encodes CASSSTRAGGTDTQYF.